Following are 5 T cell receptor beta chains from one sample sequenced in a study of control samples from healthy donors and cancer patients. TCRdb's table, derived via immunoSEQ multiplex PCR, lists solely in-frame clones and lacks some. The sample yields about 120,000 clones, 88% seen once. Material: blood. The receptors come from a man aged 40-55 years in good health.

This chain links TRBV7-8 with TRBJ2-5, with D unclear. CDR1 is SGHVS and CDR2 is FQNEAQ in the germline V gene. V was pared by 0 bases and J by 3 bases, with 2 bases between. The CDR3 is made up of 12 amino acids. CDR3 region: CASSLAEETQYF. The CDR3 nucleotides are TGTGCCAGCAGCTTAGCGGAAGAGACCCAGTACTTC.

This rearrangement joins TRBV6-1 to TRBJ2-1; perhaps TRBD2 as D (5 bases). CDR3 length: 15 residues. Germline lookup yields CDR1 MNHNS and CDR2 SASEGT. V gave up 0 bases and J gave up 0 bases, with 6 bases separating them. The DNA for the CDR3 is TGTGCCAGCAGTGAAGCAGGGAGCTCCTACAATGAGCAGTTCTTC. It codes for CASSEAGSSYNEQFF.

The chain couples TRBV9 to TRBJ1-2; no firm D call. There are 13 residues in the CDR3. Germline assignment: CDR1 SGDLS and CDR2 YYNGEE. V dropped 0 bases and J dropped 4 bases, with 7 bases sitting between them. The CDR3 bases are TGTGCCAGCAGCGTAGGGGCCTCCTATGGCTACACCTTC. Its translation: CASSVGASYGYTF.

The chain employs TRBV24-1 and TRBJ1-2, with D perhaps TRBD1 (5 bases). From germline, CDR1 is KGHDR and CDR2 SFDVKD. Between the trimmed V and J ends, which lost 4 bases and 4 bases, there was a span of 6 bases. There are 12 residues in the CDR3. Here the CDR3 reads CATSDDSYGYTF. Here the CDR3 DNA reads TGTGCCACCAGTGACGACAGCTATGGCTACACCTTC.

V gene TRBV2 combines with J gene TRBJ1-3; D gene uncertain. The germline gives CDR1 SNHLY, CDR2 FYNNEI. This CDR3 has 12 residues. Trimming removed 4 bases at V and 3 bases at J, with 4 bases between. CDR3 DNA sequence: TGTGCCAGCAGTGTGCTTGGAAACACCATATATTTT. It codes for CASSVLGNTIYF. The entire variable domain, with the rest obtained from reference TRBV2 and TRBJ1-3, is as follows: EPEVTQTPSHQVTQMGQEVILRCVPISNHLYFYWYRQILGQKVEFLVSFYNNEISEKSEIFDDQFSVERPDGSNFTLKIRSTKLEDSAMYFCASSVLGNTIYFGEGSWLTVV.